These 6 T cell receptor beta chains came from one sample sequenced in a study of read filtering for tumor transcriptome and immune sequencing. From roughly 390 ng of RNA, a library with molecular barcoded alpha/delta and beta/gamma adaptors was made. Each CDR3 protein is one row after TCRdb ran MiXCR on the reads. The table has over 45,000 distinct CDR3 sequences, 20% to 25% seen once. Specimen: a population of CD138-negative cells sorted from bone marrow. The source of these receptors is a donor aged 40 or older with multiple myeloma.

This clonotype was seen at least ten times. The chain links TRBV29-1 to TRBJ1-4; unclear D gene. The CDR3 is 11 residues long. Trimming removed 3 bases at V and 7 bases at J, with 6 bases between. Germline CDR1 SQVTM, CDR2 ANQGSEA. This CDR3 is CSVDGGEKLFF. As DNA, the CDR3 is TGCAGCGTTGATGGTGGTGAAAAACTGTTTTTT.

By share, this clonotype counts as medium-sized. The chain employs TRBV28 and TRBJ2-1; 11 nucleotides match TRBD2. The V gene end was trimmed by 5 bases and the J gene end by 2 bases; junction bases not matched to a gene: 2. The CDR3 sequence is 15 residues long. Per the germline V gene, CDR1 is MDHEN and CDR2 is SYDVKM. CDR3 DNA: TGTGCCAGCAGTCAGACTAGCGGGACCTACAATGAGCAGTTCTTC. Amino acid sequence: CASSQTSGTYNEQFF.

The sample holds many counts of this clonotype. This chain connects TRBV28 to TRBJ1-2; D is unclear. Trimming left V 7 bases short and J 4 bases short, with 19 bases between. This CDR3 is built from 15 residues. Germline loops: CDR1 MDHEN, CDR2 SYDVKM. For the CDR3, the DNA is TGTGCCAGCATGGAACCGATGGACTATGGCTATGGCTACACCTTC. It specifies CASMEPMDYGYGYTF.

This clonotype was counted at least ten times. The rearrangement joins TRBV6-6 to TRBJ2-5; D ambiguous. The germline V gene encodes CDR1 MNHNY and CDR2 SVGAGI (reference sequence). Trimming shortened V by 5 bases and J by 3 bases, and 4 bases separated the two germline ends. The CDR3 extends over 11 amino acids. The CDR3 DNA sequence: TGTGCCAGCAGTCAAAAAGAGACCCAGTACTTC. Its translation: CASSQKETQYF.

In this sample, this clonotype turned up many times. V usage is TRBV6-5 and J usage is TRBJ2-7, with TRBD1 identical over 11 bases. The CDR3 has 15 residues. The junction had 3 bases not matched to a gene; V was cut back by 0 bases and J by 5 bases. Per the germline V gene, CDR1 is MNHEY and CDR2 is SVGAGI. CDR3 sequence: CASSYSGQGGNEQYF. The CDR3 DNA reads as TGTGCCAGCAGTTACTCGGGACAGGGGGGCAACGAGCAGTACTTC.

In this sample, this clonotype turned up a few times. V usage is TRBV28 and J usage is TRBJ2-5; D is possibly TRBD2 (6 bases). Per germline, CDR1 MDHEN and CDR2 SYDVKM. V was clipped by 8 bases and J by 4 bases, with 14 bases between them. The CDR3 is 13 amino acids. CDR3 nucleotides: TGTGCCAGCGCAACCGGGCGGGGAGAGACCCAGTACTTC. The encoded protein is CASATGRGETQYF.